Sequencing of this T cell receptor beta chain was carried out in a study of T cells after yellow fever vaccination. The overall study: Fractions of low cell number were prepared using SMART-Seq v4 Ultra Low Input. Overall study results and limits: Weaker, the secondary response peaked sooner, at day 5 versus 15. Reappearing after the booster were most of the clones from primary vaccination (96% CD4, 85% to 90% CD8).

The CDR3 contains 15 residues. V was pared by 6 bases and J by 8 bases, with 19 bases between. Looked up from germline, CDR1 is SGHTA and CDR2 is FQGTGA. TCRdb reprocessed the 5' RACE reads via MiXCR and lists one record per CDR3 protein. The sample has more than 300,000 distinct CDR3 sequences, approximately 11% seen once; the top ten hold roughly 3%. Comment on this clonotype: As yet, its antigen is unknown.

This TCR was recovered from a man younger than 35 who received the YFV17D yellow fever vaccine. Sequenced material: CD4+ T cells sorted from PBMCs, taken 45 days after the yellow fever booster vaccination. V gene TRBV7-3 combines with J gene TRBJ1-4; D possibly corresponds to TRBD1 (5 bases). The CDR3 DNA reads TGTGCCAGCAGTCCAGATGCGGACATTCGCGAAAAACTGTTTTTT. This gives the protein CASSPDADIREKLFF. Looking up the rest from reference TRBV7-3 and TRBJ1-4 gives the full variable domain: GAGVSQTPSNKVTEKGKYVELRCDPISGHTALYWYRQSLGQGPEFLIYFQGTGAADDSGLPNDRFFAVRPEGSVSTLKIQRTERGDSAVYLCASSPDADIREKLFFGSGTQLSVL.